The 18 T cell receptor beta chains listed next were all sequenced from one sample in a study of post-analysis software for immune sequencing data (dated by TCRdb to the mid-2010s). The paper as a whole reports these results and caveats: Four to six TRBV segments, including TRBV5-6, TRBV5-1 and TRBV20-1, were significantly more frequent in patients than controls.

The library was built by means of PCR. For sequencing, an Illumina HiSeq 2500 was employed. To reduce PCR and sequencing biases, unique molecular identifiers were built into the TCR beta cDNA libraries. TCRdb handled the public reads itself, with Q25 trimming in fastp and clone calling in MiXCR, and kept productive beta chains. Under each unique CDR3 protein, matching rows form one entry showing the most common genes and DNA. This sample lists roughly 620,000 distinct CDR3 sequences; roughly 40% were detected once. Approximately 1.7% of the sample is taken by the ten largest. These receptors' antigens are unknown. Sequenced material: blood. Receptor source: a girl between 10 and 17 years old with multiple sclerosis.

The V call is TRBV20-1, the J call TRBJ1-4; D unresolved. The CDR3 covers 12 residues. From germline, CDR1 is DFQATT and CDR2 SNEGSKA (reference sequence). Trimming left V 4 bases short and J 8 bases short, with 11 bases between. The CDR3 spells CSATRAGEKLFF. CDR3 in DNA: TGCAGTGCTACCCGTGCGGGAGAAAAACTGTTTTTT.

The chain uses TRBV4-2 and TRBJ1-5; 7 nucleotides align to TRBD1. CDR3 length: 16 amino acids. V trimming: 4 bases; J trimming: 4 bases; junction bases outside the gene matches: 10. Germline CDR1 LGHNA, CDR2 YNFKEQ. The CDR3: CASSPQVQGINQPQHF. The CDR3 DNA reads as TGTGCCAGCAGCCCACAGGTACAGGGGATAAATCAGCCCCAGCATTTT.

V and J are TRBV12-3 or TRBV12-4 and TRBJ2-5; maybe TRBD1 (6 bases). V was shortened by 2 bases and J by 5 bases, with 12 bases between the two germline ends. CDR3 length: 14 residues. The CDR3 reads CASSLLTRGETQYF. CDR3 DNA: TGTGCCAGCAGTTTACTTACTAGGGGGGAGACCCAGTACTTC.

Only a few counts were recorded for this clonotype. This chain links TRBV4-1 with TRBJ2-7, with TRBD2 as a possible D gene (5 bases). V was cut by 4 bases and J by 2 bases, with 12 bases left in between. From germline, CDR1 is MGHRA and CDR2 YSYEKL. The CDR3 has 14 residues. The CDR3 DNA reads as TGCGCCAGCAGCCGACTTGAGGGTCCCTACGAGCAGTACTTC. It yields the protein CASSRLEGPYEQYF.

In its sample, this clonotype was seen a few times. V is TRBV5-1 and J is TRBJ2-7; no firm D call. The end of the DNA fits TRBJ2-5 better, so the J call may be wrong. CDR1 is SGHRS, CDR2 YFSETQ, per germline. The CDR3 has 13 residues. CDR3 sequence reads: CASSPPGMETQYF. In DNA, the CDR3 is TGCGCCAGCAGCCCACCAGGCATGGAGACCCAGTACTTC.

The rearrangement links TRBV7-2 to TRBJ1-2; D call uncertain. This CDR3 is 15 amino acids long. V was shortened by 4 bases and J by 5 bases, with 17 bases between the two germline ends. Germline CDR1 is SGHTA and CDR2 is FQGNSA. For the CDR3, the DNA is TGTGCCAGCAGCTCCGGGCCTCGAAAGCTTTATGGCTACACCTTC. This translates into CASSSGPRKLYGYTF. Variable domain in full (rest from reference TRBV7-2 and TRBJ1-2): GAGVSQSPSNKVTEKGKDVELRCDPISGHTALYWYRQSLGQGLEFLIYFQGNSAPDKSGLPSDRFSAERTGGSVSTLTIQRTQQEDSAVYLCASSSGPRKLYGYTFGSGTRLTVV.

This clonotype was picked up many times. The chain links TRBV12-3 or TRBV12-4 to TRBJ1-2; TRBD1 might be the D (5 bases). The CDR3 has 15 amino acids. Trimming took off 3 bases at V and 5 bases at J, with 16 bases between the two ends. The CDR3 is CASSLGGRASYGYTF. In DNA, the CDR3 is TGTGCCAGCAGTTTGGGGGGGAGGGCTAGTTATGGCTACACCTTC.

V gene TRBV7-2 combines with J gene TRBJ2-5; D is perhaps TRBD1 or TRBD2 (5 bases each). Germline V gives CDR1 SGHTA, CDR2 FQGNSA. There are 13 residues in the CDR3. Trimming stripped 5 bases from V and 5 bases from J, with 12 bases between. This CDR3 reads CASSPTWGETQYF. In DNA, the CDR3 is TGTGCCAGCAGCCCGACTTGGGGGGAGACCCAGTACTTC. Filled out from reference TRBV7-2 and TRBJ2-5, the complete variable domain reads GAGVSQSPSNKVTEKGKDVELRCDPISGHTALYWYRQSLGQGLEFLIYFQGNSAPDKSGLPSDRFSAERTGGSVSTLTIQRTQQEDSAVYLCASSPTWGETQYFGPGTRLLVL.

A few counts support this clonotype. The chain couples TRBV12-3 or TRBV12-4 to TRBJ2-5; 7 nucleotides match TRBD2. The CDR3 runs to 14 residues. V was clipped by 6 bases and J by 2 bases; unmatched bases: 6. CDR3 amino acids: CASSRTRLQETQYF. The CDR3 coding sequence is TGTGCCAGCAGCCGGACTAGGTTGCAAGAGACCCAGTACTTC.

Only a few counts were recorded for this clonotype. DNA for the CDR3: TGTGCCAGCAGCTTGGGATCGGGTAGCGGGGACTTACAAGAGACCCAGTACTTC. As protein: CASSLGSGSGDLQETQYF. V is TRBV5-4 and J is TRBJ2-7, with TRBD2 matching over 8 bases. Matching the DNA end better, TRBJ2-5 makes the J call doubtful. The germline CDR1 and CDR2 sequences are SGHNT and YYREEE (reference sequence). The CDR3 length is 18 residues.

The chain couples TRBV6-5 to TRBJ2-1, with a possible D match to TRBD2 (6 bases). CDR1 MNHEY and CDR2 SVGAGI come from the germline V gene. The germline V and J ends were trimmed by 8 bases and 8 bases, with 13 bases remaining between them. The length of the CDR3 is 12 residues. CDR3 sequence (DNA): TGTGCCAGCGGAGACTGGGGGGATGAGCAGTTCTTC. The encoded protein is CASGDWGDEQFF.

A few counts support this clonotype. The CDR3 spells CASSSGQTNTEAFF. The CDR3 bases are TGCGCCAGCAGCTCCGGACAGACGAACACTGAAGCTTTCTTT. V usage is TRBV5-1 and J usage is TRBJ1-1; possibly TRBD1 for D (6 bases). Germline V gene lookup returns CDR1 SGHRS and CDR2 YFSETQ. Trimming took off 3 bases at V and 1 base at J, with 10 bases between the two ends. The CDR3 spans 14 residues.

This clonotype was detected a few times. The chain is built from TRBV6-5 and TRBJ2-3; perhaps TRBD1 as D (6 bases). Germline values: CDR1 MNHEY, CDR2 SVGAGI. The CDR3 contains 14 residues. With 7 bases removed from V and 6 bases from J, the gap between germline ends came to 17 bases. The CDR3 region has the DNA TGTGCCAGCACCAGGGGCTTGAGGGGGGATACGCAGTATTTT. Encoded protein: CASTRGLRGDTQYF.

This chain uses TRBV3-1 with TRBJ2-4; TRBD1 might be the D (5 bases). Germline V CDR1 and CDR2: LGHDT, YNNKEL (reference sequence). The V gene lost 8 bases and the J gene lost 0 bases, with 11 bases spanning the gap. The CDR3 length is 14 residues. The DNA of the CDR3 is TGTGCCAGCCGATCAGGGCAAGCCAAAAACATTCAGTACTTC. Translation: CASRSGQAKNIQYF. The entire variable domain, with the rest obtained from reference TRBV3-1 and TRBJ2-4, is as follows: DTAVSQTPKYLVTQMGNDKSIKCEQNLGHDTMYWYKQDSKKFLKIMFSYNNKELIINETVPNRFSPKSPDKAHLNLHINSLELGDSAVYFCASRSGQAKNIQYFGAGTRLSVL.

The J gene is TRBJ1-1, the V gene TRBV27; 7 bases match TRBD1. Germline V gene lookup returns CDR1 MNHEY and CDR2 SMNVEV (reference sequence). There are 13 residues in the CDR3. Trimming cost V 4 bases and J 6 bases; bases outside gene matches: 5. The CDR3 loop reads CASSSRDRAEAFF. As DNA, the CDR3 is TGTGCCAGCAGTTCCCGGGACAGAGCTGAAGCTTTCTTT.

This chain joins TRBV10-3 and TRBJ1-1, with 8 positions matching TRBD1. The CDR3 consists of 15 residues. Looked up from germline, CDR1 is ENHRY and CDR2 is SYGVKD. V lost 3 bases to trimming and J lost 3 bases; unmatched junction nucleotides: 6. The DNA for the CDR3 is TGTGCCATCAGTGAAGAACAGGGGGATGACACTGAAGCTTTCTTT. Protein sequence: CAISEEQGDDTEAFF.

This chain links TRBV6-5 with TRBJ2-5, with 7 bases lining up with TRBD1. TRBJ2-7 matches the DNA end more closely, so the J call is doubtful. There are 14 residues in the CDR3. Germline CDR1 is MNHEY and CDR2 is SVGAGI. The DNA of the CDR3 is TGTGCCAGCAGCGCGACAGGGAACGGAAACGAGCAGTACTTC. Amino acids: CASSATGNGNEQYF.

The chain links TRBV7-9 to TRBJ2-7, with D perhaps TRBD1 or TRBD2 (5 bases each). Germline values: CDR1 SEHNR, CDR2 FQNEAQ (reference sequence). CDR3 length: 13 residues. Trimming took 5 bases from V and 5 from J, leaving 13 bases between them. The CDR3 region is CASSGSGTDEQYF. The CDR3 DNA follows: TGTGCCAGCAGCGGATCAGGGACGGACGAGCAGTACTTC.